The 27 T cell receptor beta chains given below trace back to one sample, sequenced in a study of technical replicates of blood from several donors. Generated by immunoSEQ multiplex PCR, the TCRdb table keeps only in-frame clones and is missing some. The sample consists of about 74,000 clones, about 95% of them appearing once. The sample was T cells isolated from PBMCs. The receptors derive from a human donor in good health.

The chain recombines TRBV7-9 with TRBJ2-1; possible D gene TRBD1, 6 bases. This CDR3 has 14 residues. CDR1 is SEHNR, CDR2 FQNEAQ, per germline (reference sequence). Between the trimmed V and J ends, which lost 0 bases and 10 bases, there was a span of 13 bases. The CDR3 bases are TGTGCCAGCAGCTTAGCCATATACAGGGAAGAGCAGTTCTTC. Protein product: CASSLAIYREEQFF. Using reference TRBV7-9 and TRBJ2-1 for the parts outside the CDR3, the full variable domain is DTGVSQNPRHKITKRGQNVTFRCDPISEHNRLYWYRQTLGQGPEFLTYFQNEAQLEKSRLLSDRFSAERPKGSFSTLEIQRTEQGDSAMYLCASSLAIYREEQFFGPGTRLTVL.

The chain is built from TRBV2 and TRBJ2-1; 11 bases match TRBD2. The V gene end was trimmed by 6 bases and the J gene end by 5 bases; junction bases not matched to a gene: 6. The V gene's germline CDR1 is SNHLY and CDR2 FYNNEI. This CDR3 has 15 residues. CDR3 sequence: CASRPLAGGDNEQFF. The CDR3 bases are TGTGCCAGCAGGCCCCTAGCGGGGGGAGACAATGAGCAGTTCTTC.

The rearrangement links TRBV28 to TRBJ2-6; D might be TRBD2 (6 bases). This CDR3 has 15 amino acids. The V end was cut by 5 bases, the J end by 4 bases, with 12 bases between. Germline V gene lookup returns CDR1 MDHEN and CDR2 SYDVKM. In DNA form, the CDR3 reads TGTGCCAGCAGTCCGACCGGGAGAGGGGCCAACGTCCTGACTTTC. It encodes CASSPTGRGANVLTF.

The rearrangement joins TRBV19 to TRBJ1-4; 7 nucleotides line up with TRBD1. There are 14 residues in the CDR3. CDR1 is LNHDA and CDR2 is SQIVND in the germline V gene (reference sequence). Trimming took 10 bases from V and 3 from J; bases not matched to a gene: 8. The CDR3 here is CATETGTANEKLFF. CDR3 nucleotide sequence: TGTGCCACTGAGACCGGGACAGCTAATGAAAAACTGTTTTTT.

Here the CDR3 reads CASSGHSDRDKATEAFF. The CDR3 nucleotides read TGTGCCAGCAGCGGGCACTCGGACAGGGATAAAGCCACTGAAGCTTTCTTT. The chain carries TRBV7-3 and TRBJ1-1, with 8 positions matching TRBD1. The V gene end was trimmed by 5 bases and the J gene end by 4 bases; junction bases not matched to a gene: 15. This CDR3 region has 17 residues. Germline CDR1 is SGHTA and CDR2 is FQGTGA.

The V gene is TRBV5-1, the J gene TRBJ1-2; a possible D gene is TRBD1 (5 bases). Trimming cost V 4 bases and J 3 bases, with 19 bases left between them. CDR1 is SGHRS, CDR2 YFSETQ, per germline. The CDR3 sequence is 16 residues long. The DNA for the CDR3 is TGCGCCAGCAGCCCCTCAGGGTTACGAAGGGACTATGGCTACACCTTC. Protein product: CASSPSGLRRDYGYTF.

This chain joins TRBV28 and TRBJ2-1, with 8 bases that match TRBD2. With 8 bases clipped from V and 4 bases from J, the junction kept 7 bases outside the gene matches. The germline CDR1 and CDR2 sequences are MDHEN and SYDVKM. The CDR3 contains 14 residues. CDR3 DNA: TGTGCCAGCTGCCCAGCGGGGGTTTACAATGAGCAGTTCTTC. Translation gives CASCPAGVYNEQFF.

The chain joins TRBV6-5 to TRBJ1-2, with no clear D. The CDR3 contains 13 residues. The germline V gene has CDR1 MNHEY and CDR2 SVGAGI. V lost 2 bases and J 3 bases, leaving 7 bases between the germline ends. The CDR3 sequence: CASSYIGYYGYTF. The CDR3 region has the DNA TGTGCCAGCAGTTACATCGGGTACTATGGCTACACCTTC.

This clone has a single count. The chain carries TRBV5-1 and TRBJ2-6, with a tentative D call TRBD1 (6 bases). CDR3 length: 20 residues. Trimming cost V 0 bases and J 0 bases, with 19 bases left between them. Germline V CDR1 and CDR2: SGHRS, YFSETQ. CDR3 nucleotide sequence: TGCGCCAGCAGCTTGGACCGCCAGGGGCGCCCCCTCTCTGGGGCCAACGTCCTGACTTTC. Translated, it gives CASSLDRQGRPLSGANVLTF.

This chain connects TRBV25-1 to TRBJ2-7; tentative D call: TRBD1 (6 bases). CDR1 is MGHDK and CDR2 is SYGVNS in the germline V gene. V was shortened by 5 bases and J by 6 bases, with 14 bases between the two germline ends. The CDR3 contains 13 residues. CDR3 nucleotides: TGTGCCAGCAGTCGGATGGGGGCAGCCGAGCAGTACTTC. Amino acids: CASSRMGAAEQYF.

The rearrangement links TRBV30 to TRBJ2-7, with D possibly matching TRBD2 (6 bases). V was cut by 4 bases and J by 2 bases, with 15 bases left in between. Germline CDR1 GTSNPN, CDR2 SVGIG (reference sequence). CDR3 length: 14 residues. The CDR3 sequence is CAWTPGTGTYEQYF. CDR3 nucleotide sequence: TGTGCCTGGACACCCGGGACTGGAACCTACGAGCAGTACTTC.

J is TRBJ2-4 and V is TRBV2; D might be TRBD1 (5 bases). Trimming shortened V by 10 bases and J by 5 bases, and 15 bases separated the two germline ends. CDR3 length equals 13 residues. Looked up from germline, CDR1 is SNHLY and CDR2 is FYNNEI. The CDR3 here is CAKATEPENIQYF. DNA for the CDR3: TGTGCCAAAGCGACAGAGCCTGAAAACATTCAGTACTTC.

This chain connects TRBV19 to TRBJ1-2; perhaps TRBD1 as D (5 bases). V lost 7 bases to trimming and J lost 4 bases, with 19 bases between them. In germline, CDR1 is LNHDA, CDR2 SQIVND (reference sequence). The CDR3 is made up of 15 amino acids. DNA for the CDR3: TGTGCCAGTAAGGAACACGGGGGAGGTAGCTATGGCTACACCTTC. It encodes CASKEHGGGSYGYTF.

The V call is TRBV7-9, the J call TRBJ1-1, with D possibly matching TRBD1 (6 bases). This CDR3 comprises 15 residues. Deletions cut 5 bases from V and 5 bases from J, with 18 bases between. Looked up from germline, CDR1 is SEHNR and CDR2 is FQNEAQ (reference sequence). CDR3 DNA sequence: TGTGCCAGCAGCGACCCTAGTTGGGGGCAGACTGAAGCTTTCTTT. Its translation is CASSDPSWGQTEAFF. Together with reference TRBV7-9 and TRBJ1-1, the CDR3 gives the full variable domain: DTGVSQNPRHKITKRGQNVTFRCDPISEHNRLYWYRQTLGQGPEFLTYFQNEAQLEKSRLLSDRFSAERPKGSFSTLEIQRTEQGDSAMYLCASSDPSWGQTEAFFGQGTRLTVV.

This chain joins TRBV13 and TRBJ2-1; TRBD1 matches at 7 bases. The CDR3 sequence is 14 residues long. V dropped 5 bases and J dropped 5; count of bases not matched to a gene: 6. Germline assignment: CDR1 PRHDT and CDR2 FYEKMQ (reference sequence). DNA of the CDR3: TGTGCCAGCAGCCTAGACAGGGAAAACAATGAGCAGTTCTTC. Its protein product is CASSLDRENNEQFF.

The genes are TRBV6-5 and TRBJ2-1, with unresolved D. With 0 bases removed from V and 5 bases from J, the gap between germline ends came to 11 bases. Germline V lookup: CDR1 MNHEY, CDR2 SVGAGI. CDR3 length: 15 amino acids. The CDR3 DNA follows: TGTGCCAGCAGTTACTCGGGCAGCCTTCACAATGAGCAGTTCTTC. Translated: CASSYSGSLHNEQFF.

J is TRBJ2-7 and V is TRBV2; 8 bases agree with TRBD1. The length of the CDR3 is 14 residues. Trimming at V came to 7 bases and at J to 1 base, leaving 6 bases not matched to a gene. The V gene's germline CDR1 is SNHLY and CDR2 FYNNEI. CDR3 DNA sequence: TGTGCCAGCACCCAAGACAGGGGTTCCTACGAGCAGTACTTC. Translating it yields CASTQDRGSYEQYF.

The rearrangement uses TRBV6-5 and TRBJ1-1, with D possibly being TRBD1 (5 bases). This CDR3 has 14 residues. Germline CDR1 reads MNHEY; CDR2 reads SVGAGI. V was pared by 8 bases and J by 1 base, with 14 bases between. The CDR3 region is CASFIRTQNTEAFF. The CDR3 region has the DNA TGTGCCAGCTTCATTAGGACACAGAACACTGAAGCTTTCTTT.

This rearrangement joins TRBV28 to TRBJ1-5; 8 positions match TRBD1. From germline, CDR1 is MDHEN and CDR2 SYDVKM. The CDR3 is 14 residues long. Trimming removed 5 bases from V and 6 bases from J; junction bases left unmatched: 6. In DNA, the CDR3 is TGTGCCAGCAGTGCTTTCAGGGGGCCTCAGCCCCAGCATTTT. This codes for CASSAFRGPQPQHF.

The gene calls are TRBV11-2 and TRBJ2-3; 7 nucleotides align to TRBD2. The trim removed 3 bases at V and 0 bases at J, leaving 12 bases unmatched. Germline CDR1 is SGHAT and CDR2 is FQNNGV. The CDR3 covers 18 residues. The DNA of the CDR3 is TGTGCCAGCAGCTTCCCTAGCGGTGCTTACCCAAGCACAGATACGCAGTATTTT. Its translation is CASSFPSGAYPSTDTQYF. The complete variable domain, with remaining parts taken from reference TRBV11-2 and TRBJ2-3, reads EAGVAQSPRYKIIEKRQSVAFWCNPISGHATLYWYQQILGQGPKLLIQFQNNGVVDDSQLPKDRFSAERLKGVDSTLKIQPAKLEDSAVYLCASSFPSGAYPSTDTQYFGPGTRLTVL.

The genes are TRBV5-4 and TRBJ2-7; no firm D call. CDR3 size: 16 residues. Trimming pared 3 bases from V and 0 bases from J, leaving 16 bases between. Germline values: CDR1 SGHNT, CDR2 YYREEE (reference sequence). In DNA, the CDR3 is TGTGCCAGCAGCTCGAGAGGAGTAAGCAGCTCCTACGAGCAGTACTTC. It specifies CASSSRGVSSSYEQYF.

The chain is built from TRBV6-1 and TRBJ2-7, with 7 bases that match TRBD1. Germline V gives CDR1 MNHNS, CDR2 SASEGT. Trimming took 2 bases from V and 3 from J; bases not matched to a gene: 16. CDR3 length: 18 residues. The CDR3: CASSEKSAGTDFFYEQYF. The CDR3 DNA reads as TGTGCCAGCAGTGAAAAATCTGCCGGGACAGACTTCTTCTACGAGCAGTACTTC.

The chain is built from TRBV18 and TRBJ2-6; 7 bases are shared with TRBD1. The germline CDR1 and CDR2 sequences are KGHSH and LQKENI. The CDR3 sequence is 17 residues long. V lost 2 bases and J lost 2; bases outside the gene matches: 6. The DNA for the CDR3 is TGTGCCAGCTCACCATTTGAGGGGGCGACTGGGGCCAACGTCCTGACTTTC. Translated, it gives CASSPFEGATGANVLTF.

The chain has TRBV5-1 and TRBJ2-7; 8 bases match TRBD2. With 4 bases clipped from V and 7 bases from J, the junction kept 16 bases outside the gene matches. CDR1 and CDR2 from the germline V gene are SGHRS and YFSETQ. The CDR3 contains 16 residues. For the CDR3, the DNA is TGCGCCAGCAGCACAAGTCAACTAGCGGTATCTAGAGAGCAGTACTTC. Protein: CASSTSQLAVSREQYF. Full variable domain (rest looked up from reference TRBV5-1 and TRBJ2-7): KAGVTQTPRYLIKTRGQQVTLSCSPISGHRSVSWYQQTPGQGLQFLFEYFSETQRNKGNFPGRFSGRQFSNSRSEMNVSTLELGDSALYLCASSTSQLAVSREQYFGPGTRLTVT.

The V gene is TRBV11-3, the J gene TRBJ1-3, with 7 bases fitting TRBD1. Trimming took 5 bases from V and 3 from J; bases not matched to a gene: 10. The CDR3 extends over 16 amino acids. Germline V gives CDR1 SGHNT, CDR2 YENEEA. CDR3 protein: CASSPLRQGHGNTIYF. The CDR3 DNA is TGTGCCAGCAGCCCTCTAAGACAGGGACATGGAAACACCATATATTTT.

This clone came up once. The rearrangement joins TRBV6-5 to TRBJ1-1; 7 nucleotides align to TRBD1. CDR1 and CDR2 from the germline V gene are MNHEY and SVGAGI. The CDR3 runs to 15 residues. V lost 4 bases to trimming and J lost 0 bases; unmatched junction nucleotides: 5. DNA for the CDR3: TGTGCCAGCAGTTCAGCTACAGGGGTGAACACTGAAGCTTTCTTT. Protein: CASSSATGVNTEAFF.

V is TRBV7-3 and J is TRBJ2-7, with 7 bases lining up with TRBD1. CDR1 and CDR2 from the germline V gene are SGHTA and FQGTGA. Trimming took 5 bases from V and 6 from J; bases not matched to a gene: 7. There are 13 residues in the CDR3. The CDR3 sequence is CASSLTGTREQYF. The CDR3 coding sequence is TGTGCCAGCAGCCTGACAGGGACACGCGAGCAGTACTTC.